This TCR beta chain appears in the sequencing data of a study of PD-1 blockade in classical Hodgkin lymphoma. There are 15 residues in the CDR3. CDR1 is SGHRS, CDR2 YFSETQ, per germline. Germline trimming cut 3 bases from V and 7 bases from J; bases unmatched to any gene: 7. Assay: immunoSEQ multiplex PCR; the TCRdb copy retains only in-frame clones and omits some. The repertoire holds 40,000 to 55,000 clones, with around 80% as singletons. Time point reported: cycle 4 day 1 (C4D1), after five to seven weeks of nivolumab. Each of the patients experienced relapse following autologous stem cell transplantation, and their brentuximab vedotin exposure differed.

Specimen: peripheral blood mononuclear cells (PBMCs), collected before the fourth cycle of nivolumab. The rearrangement uses TRBV5-1 and TRBJ2-2; TRBD2 agrees at 9 bases. The clonotype comes from a human donor with classical Hodgkin lymphoma. CDR3 in DNA: TGCGCCAGCAGCTGGAGCGGGGGGACAAACGGGGAGCTGTTTTTT. Amino acids: CASSWSGGTNGELFF.